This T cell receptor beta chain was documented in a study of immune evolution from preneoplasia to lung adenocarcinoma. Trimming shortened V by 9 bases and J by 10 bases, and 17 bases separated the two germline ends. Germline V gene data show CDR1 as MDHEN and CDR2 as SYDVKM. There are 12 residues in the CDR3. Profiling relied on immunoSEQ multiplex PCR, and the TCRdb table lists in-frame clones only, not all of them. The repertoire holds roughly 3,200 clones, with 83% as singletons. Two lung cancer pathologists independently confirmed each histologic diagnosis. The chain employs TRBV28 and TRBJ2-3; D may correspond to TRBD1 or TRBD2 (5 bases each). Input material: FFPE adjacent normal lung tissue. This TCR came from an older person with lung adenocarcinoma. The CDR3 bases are TGTGCCAGTCAGTCCGGGACGTTATCGCAGTATTTT. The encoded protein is CASQSGTLSQYF.